These T cell receptor beta chains were read from a single sample in a study of blood T cell repertoires in COVID-19. Assay used: immunoSEQ multiplex PCR; TCRdb lists only in-frame clones, some missing. The sample carries roughly 250,000 clones, approximately 88% recorded once. Sequences were obtained from PBMCs or T cells enriched from blood (not recorded which). These receptors all come from a woman between 25 and 40 years old with acute COVID-19. CDR3s include the opening cysteine and the closing phenylalanine or tryptophan. A D gene is named only where the DNA matches it firmly. Clone size, where shown, is once, few, many, or a class for clones that have expanded.

clone size,D gene,J gene,V gene,CDR3 length,CDR3 protein,CDR3 DNA
NA,NA,TRBJ1-1,TRBV4-1,15,CASSHPTDRNAEAFF,TGCGCCAGCAGCCATCCCACCGACAGGAACGCTGAAGCTTTCTTT
NA,TRBD1,TRBJ2-3,TRBV11-2,16,CASSVSTGGRTDTQYF,TGTGCCAGCAGCGTCTCGACAGGGGGACGCACAGATACGCAGTATTTT
NA,NA,TRBJ2-1,TRBV7-6,15,CASSLDQGSDNEQFF,TGTGCCAGCAGCTTAGACCAGGGGTCTGACAATGAGCAGTTCTTC
NA,NA,TRBJ1-1,TRBV5-1,15,CASSLVAGDDTEAFF,TGCGCCAGCAGCTTGGTGGCAGGGGATGACACTGAAGCTTTCTTT
few,NA,TRBJ1-5,TRBV27,13,CASSSRAYQPQHF,TGTGCCAGCAGTTCGCGGGCGTATCAGCCCCAGCATTTT
NA,TRBD1,TRBJ2-5,TRBV7-9,15,CASSVRSGQGETQYF,TGTGCCAGCAGCGTACGTAGCGGACAGGGAGAGACCCAGTACTTC
NA,NA,TRBJ2-7,TRBV29-1,13,CSVLGQGQYEQYF,TGCAGCGTCCTGGGCCAGGGGCAGTACGAGCAGTACTTC
NA,TRBD1,TRBJ2-1,TRBV11-2,15,CASSLGGQGISEQFF,TGTGCCAGCAGCTTAGGAGGACAGGGGATAAGTGAGCAGTTCTTC
NA,TRBD2,TRBJ2-3,TRBV5-1,13,CASSASGVDTQYF,TGCGCCAGCAGTGCTAGCGGGGTGGATACGCAGTATTTT
NA,NA,TRBJ1-6,TRBV6-2/TRBV6-3,17,CASSYSTARGYNSPLHF,TGTGCCAGCAGTTACTCGACTGCAAGAGGGTATAATTCACCCCTCCACTTT
NA,TRBD2,TRBJ2-1,TRBV9,15,CASSPGLADYNEQFF,TGTGCCAGCAGCCCGGGACTAGCGGATTACAATGAGCAGTTCTTC
NA,NA,TRBJ1-5,TRBV27,13,CASSGGSNQPQHF,TGTGCCAGCAGCGGGGGGAGCAATCAGCCCCAGCATTTT
NA,TRBD1,TRBJ2-2,TRBV5-1,14,CASDDRGDTGELFF,TGCGCCAGCGACGACAGGGGCGACACCGGGGAGCTGTTTTTT
NA,TRBD1,TRBJ2-3,TRBV7-9,16,CASSFFTGGHTDTQYF,TGTGCCAGCAGCTTTTTTACAGGGGGCCACACAGATACGCAGTATTTT
few,NA,TRBJ1-5,TRBV27,14,CASSGGTANQPQHF,TGTGCCAGCAGTGGCGGGACGGCAAATCAGCCCCAGCATTTT
once,TRBD1,TRBJ1-2,TRBV27,14,CASGWTGEGYGYTF,TGTGCCAGCGGCTGGACAGGGGAGGGCTATGGCTACACCTTC
NA,NA,TRBJ1-2,TRBV25-1,13,CASSGGSRYGYTF,TGTGCCAGCAGTGGCGGCAGTCGCTATGGCTACACCTTC
NA,TRBD1,TRBJ1-1,TRBV7-2,14,CASSASSGTGEAFF,TGTGCCAGCAGCGCCTCCTCTGGGACAGGAGAAGCTTTCTTT
NA,NA,TRBJ2-7,TRBV6-2/TRBV6-3,12,CASSQATYEQYF,TGTGCCAGCAGTCAGGCAACCTACGAGCAGTACTTC
once,TRBD1,TRBJ2-7,TRBV18,13,CASSRQGSYEQYF,TGTGCCAGCTCACGACAGGGGTCCTACGAGCAGTACTTC
NA,TRBD2,TRBJ2-7,TRBV7-9,17,CASSFLPGAGRAYEQYF,TGTGCCAGCAGCTTTCTCCCGGGAGCGGGGCGAGCCTACGAGCAGTACTTC
NA,TRBD1,TRBJ2-6,TRBV5-1,18,CASSPRPGTGTGANVLTF,TGCGCCAGCAGCCCTCGTCCCGGGACAGGGACTGGGGCCAACGTCCTGACTTTC
NA,TRBD1,TRBJ1-6,TRBV18,16,CASSPETGAAGSPLHF,TGTGCCAGCTCACCAGAAACAGGGGCCGCAGGTTCACCCCTCCACTTT
once,NA,TRBJ2-1,TRBV5-4,14,CASSPRLSYNEQFF,TGTGCCAGCAGCCCCCGTCTCTCCTACAATGAGCAGTTCTTC
NA,NA,TRBJ2-1,TRBV5-5,14,CASSFYSGYNEQFF,TGTGCCAGCAGCTTTTATTCCGGGTACAATGAGCAGTTCTTC
few,TRBD1,TRBJ1-5,TRBV6-5,15,CASRPRTGGGQPQHF,TGTGCCAGCAGGCCCAGGACAGGGGGTGGTCAGCCCCAGCATTTT
NA,TRBD1,TRBJ2-4,TRBV5-8,17,CASSGAGQGLAKNIQYF,TGTGCCAGCAGCGGCGCGGGACAGGGTTTGGCCAAAAACATTCAGTACTTC
few,NA,TRBJ1-1,TRBV6-6,16,CASSRLSTQGGTEAFF,TGTGCCAGCAGTCGACTTAGTACGCAGGGTGGCACTGAAGCTTTCTTT
NA,TRBD1,TRBJ1-6,TRBV2,18,CASMNGQGHSSYNSPLHF,TGTGCCAGCATGAATGGACAGGGACATAGCTCCTATAATTCACCCCTCCACTTT
NA,NA,TRBJ2-1,TRBV3-1/TRBV3-2,17,CASSQVAGTSSYNEQFF,TGTGCCAGCAGCCAAGTCGCAGGGACAAGCTCCTACAATGAGCAGTTCTTC
NA,NA,TRBJ1-4,TRBV7-9,15,CASSLGGLGDGKLFF,TGTGCCAGCAGCTTAGGGGGACTAGGGGACGGAAAACTGTTTTTT
few,NA,TRBJ2-7,TRBV2,15,CASSEAPTGWYEQYF,TGTGCCAGCAGTGAAGCTCCCACAGGGTGGTACGAGCAGTACTTC
NA,NA,TRBJ1-4,TRBV11-2,15,CASSFDRSTNEKLFF,TGTGCCAGCAGCTTTGACAGATCAACTAATGAAAAACTGTTTTTT
few,NA,TRBJ1-1,TRBV20-1,11,CSARDSAEAFF,TGCAGTGCTAGAGATAGCGCTGAAGCTTTCTTT
NA,TRBD1,TRBJ2-7,TRBV11-3,15,CASSPGGATGYEQYF,TGTGCCAGCAGCCCAGGGGGCGCAACGGGATACGAGCAGTACTTC
NA,TRBD1,TRBJ1-3,TRBV3-1/TRBV3-2,18,CASSQVWDRTLSGNTIYF,TGTGCCAGCAGCCAAGTCTGGGACAGGACGTTGTCTGGAAACACCATATATTTT
NA,NA,TRBJ2-3,TRBV6-2/TRBV6-3,13,CASSSIPRDTQYF,TGTGCCAGCAGCTCGATCCCACGGGATACGCAGTATTTT
NA,TRBD1,TRBJ1-5,TRBV27,14,CASSLTGGNQPQHF,TGTGCCAGCAGTCTAACAGGGGGTAATCAGCCCCAGCATTTT
NA,NA,TRBJ1-1,TRBV28,15,CASKLDIFLNTEAFF,TGTGCCAGCAAACTAGACATTTTCTTGAACACTGAAGCTTTCTTT
NA,NA,TRBJ1-5,TRBV4-1,13,CASSQVPGQPQHF,TGCGCCAGCAGCCAAGTCCCAGGTCAGCCCCAGCATTTT
NA,TRBD2,TRBJ2-1,TRBV5-1,15,CASSLALRGGNEQFF,TGCGCCAGCAGCTTGGCCCTGCGGGGGGGCAATGAGCAGTTCTTC
NA,NA,TRBJ1-5,TRBV4-2,16,CASSQISIQGNQPQHF,TGTGCCAGCAGCCAAATTAGTATACAGGGCAATCAGCCCCAGCATTTT
NA,TRBD1,TRBJ2-7,TRBV30,14,CAWGTGTGSYEQYF,TGTGCCTGGGGTACCGGGACAGGGTCCTACGAGCAGTACTTC
NA,TRBD1,TRBJ1-1,TRBV5-4,15,CASSFAGGWITEAFF,TGTGCCAGCAGCTTTGCAGGGGGCTGGATCACTGAAGCTTTCTTT
NA,TRBD2,TRBJ2-5,TRBV7-9,18,CASTSPMSGGNNQETQYF,TGTGCCAGCACCTCCCCAATGTCGGGGGGGAATAACCAAGAGACCCAGTACTTC
many,TRBD1,TRBJ2-2,TRBV25-1,18,CASSETYWDRGGSGELFF,TGTGCCAGCAGTGAGACTTATTGGGACAGGGGCGGTTCCGGGGAGCTGTTTTTT
NA,NA,TRBJ1-5,TRBV6-2/TRBV6-3,17,CASSSGRGGRSNQPQHF,TGTGCCAGCAGTTCAGGCAGGGGAGGGCGGAGCAATCAGCCCCAGCATTTT
once,TRBD2,TRBJ2-3,TRBV12-5,16,CASGYPSGRPTDTQYF,TGTGCTAGTGGTTATCCTAGCGGGCGACCCACAGATACGCAGTATTTT
NA,NA,TRBJ2-1,TRBV7-2,15,CASSSQSEEGVQQFF,TGTGCCAGCAGCTCTCAATCGGAAGAGGGGGTCCAGCAGTTCTTC
NA,TRBD2,TRBJ2-3,TRBV4-1,17,CASSLSERGPRTDTQYF,TGCGCCAGCAGCCTCTCCGAGCGGGGGCCCCGCACAGATACGCAGTATTTT
NA,NA,TRBJ1-1,TRBV29-1,13,CSVALEGSTEAFF,TGCAGCGTCGCCCTGGAGGGGAGCACTGAAGCTTTCTTT
once,NA,TRBJ1-1,TRBV18,16,CASSPLGDLVITEAFF,TGTGCCAGCTCACCACTCGGAGACCTTGTGATCACTGAAGCTTTCTTT
NA,NA,TRBJ2-2,TRBV7-8,13,CASSLVFGRELFF,TGTGCCAGCAGCTTAGTCTTTGGCAGGGAGCTGTTTTTT
NA,NA,TRBJ1-5,TRBV14,13,CASSPGNNQPQHF,TGTGCCAGCAGCCCGGGGAACAATCAGCCCCAGCATTTT